The 21 T cell receptor beta chains listed next were all sequenced from one sample in a study of blood T cell repertoires in COVID-19. Method: immunoSEQ multiplex PCR; TCRdb's copy keeps in-frame clones and lacks some. The repertoire holds about 200,000 clones, with roughly nine tenths as singletons. The sample was peripheral blood. The receptors were sampled from a woman between 50 and 59 years old with acute or convalescent COVID-19.

V gene TRBV6-4 combines with J gene TRBJ1-2; possibly TRBD1 for D (6 bases). The germline V and J ends were trimmed by 5 bases and 6 bases, with 13 bases remaining between them. Germline loops: CDR1 MRHNA, CDR2 SNTAGT. The length of the CDR3 is 13 residues. In DNA form, the CDR3 reads TGTGCCAGCAGTTCAACAGGGTACCATGGCTACACCTTC. Translating it yields CASSSTGYHGYTF.

The chain combines TRBV25-1 with TRBJ2-2; 8 bases align to TRBD1. CDR1 is MGHDK and CDR2 is SYGVNS in the germline V gene. After removal of 6 bases from V and 5 bases from J, the junction contained 8 bases not matched to a gene. The CDR3 consists of 15 residues. The CDR3 nucleotides read TGTGCCAGCAGCCGGGGCAGGGGGCTAACCGGGGAGCTGTTTTTT. It specifies CASSRGRGLTGELFF.

J is TRBJ2-1 and V is TRBV3-1 (or the pseudogene TRBV3-2), with 12 bases identical to TRBD2. Germline CDR1 reads LGHDT; CDR2 reads YNNKEL (reference sequence). The CDR3 loop spans 15 amino acids. With V trimmed by 1 base and J by 9 bases, 4 bases remained unmatched. In DNA form, the CDR3 reads TGTGCCAGCAGCCAAGTACTAGCGGGGGGAGGTGAGCAGTTCTTC. Translation: CASSQVLAGGGEQFF.

This rearrangement joins TRBV30 to TRBJ2-3; 13 bases line up with TRBD2. The CDR3 sequence is 19 residues long. Losses at the gene ends were 2 bases for V and 8 bases for J; bases not matched to a gene: 19. CDR1 is GTSNPN and CDR2 is SVGIG in the germline V gene (reference sequence). The CDR3 bases are TGTGCCTGGAGTCCCCTCTTACAAATTGGACTAGCGGGAGAAGGTACGCAGTATTTT. Amino acid sequence: CAWSPLLQIGLAGEGTQYF. The complete variable domain, with remaining parts taken from reference TRBV30 and TRBJ2-3, reads SQTIHQWPATLVQPVGSPLSLECTVEGTSNPNLYWYRQAAGRGLQLLFYSVGIGQISSEVPQNLSASRPQDRQFILSSKKLLLSDSGFYLCAWSPLLQIGLAGEGTQYFGPGTRLTVL.

CDR3 in DNA: TGTGCCACCAGTGACCGCGGGACAGGAGAGACCCAGTACTTC. It translates to CATSDRGTGETQYF. The chain is built from TRBV24-1 and TRBJ2-5; 8 nucleotides line up with TRBD1. CDR3 length equals 14 residues. CDR1 is KGHDR and CDR2 is SFDVKD in the germline V gene. The V segment lost 4 bases and the J segment 4 bases; nucleotides outside the gene matches: 4.

V and J are TRBV2 and TRBJ1-5; TRBD1 agrees at 8 bases. The germline V gene has CDR1 SNHLY and CDR2 FYNNEI. V lost 6 bases and J lost 1; bases outside the gene matches: 2. This CDR3 is built from 14 residues. The CDR3 loop reads CASRNRGSNQPQHF. In nucleotides, the CDR3 is TGTGCCAGCAGGAACAGGGGGAGCAATCAGCCCCAGCATTTT.

This clone has only one observation. The gene calls are TRBV2 and TRBJ1-5, with TRBD1 matching 8 bases. CDR1 and CDR2 (germline): SNHLY, FYNNEI. The CDR3 contains 15 residues. Losses at the gene ends were 5 bases for V and 4 bases for J; bases not matched to a gene: 7. The CDR3 here is CASSSLTGENQPQHF. The CDR3 coding sequence is TGTGCCAGCAGTTCTCTGACAGGGGAAAATCAGCCCCAGCATTTT. The entire variable domain, with the rest obtained from reference TRBV2 and TRBJ1-5, is as follows: EPEVTQTPSHQVTQMGQEVILRCVPISNHLYFYWYRQILGQKVEFLVSFYNNEISEKSEIFDDQFSVERPDGSNFTLKIRSTKLEDSAMYFCASSSLTGENQPQHFGDGTRLSIL.

CDR3 in amino acids: CASSWDRGWTF. DNA for the CDR3: TGTGCCAGCAGCTGGGACAGGGGTTGGACCTTC. The V gene is TRBV5-6, the J gene TRBJ1-2, with 10 bases matching TRBD1. V lost 3 bases to trimming and J lost 14 bases; unmatched junction nucleotides: 4. The CDR3 length is 11 residues. Per the germline V gene, CDR1 is SGHDT and CDR2 is YYEEEE.

The rearrangement uses TRBV6-1 and TRBJ2-2; weak D call: TRBD2 (5 bases). The CDR3 totals 15 residues. Looked up from germline, CDR1 is MNHNS and CDR2 is SASEGT. V was clipped by 0 bases and J by 4 bases, with 9 bases between them. The CDR3 DNA follows: TGTGCCAGCAGTGAAGCGGAGGCGGTCACCGGGGAGCTGTTTTTT. It translates to CASSEAEAVTGELFF.

This clone has only a few counts. Here the CDR3 reads CASSLGGAGGQPQHF. CDR3 sequence (DNA): TGCGCCAGCAGCCTTGGGGGGGCAGGTGGTCAGCCCCAGCATTTT. The chain carries TRBV5-1 and TRBJ1-5, with TRBD1 as a possible D gene (6 bases). The CDR3 contains 15 residues. The V gene lost 4 bases and the J gene lost 6 bases, with 17 bases spanning the gap. CDR1 and CDR2 from the germline V gene are SGHRS and YFSETQ. Looking up the rest from reference TRBV5-1 and TRBJ1-5 gives the full variable domain: KAGVTQTPRYLIKTRGQQVTLSCSPISGHRSVSWYQQTPGQGLQFLFEYFSETQRNKGNFPGRFSGRQFSNSRSEMNVSTLELGDSALYLCASSLGGAGGQPQHFGDGTRLSIL.

The chain uses TRBV19 and TRBJ2-1; 13 bases fit TRBD2. The CDR3 covers 18 residues. Germline values: CDR1 LNHDA, CDR2 SQIVND (reference sequence). Trimming took 4 bases from V and 1 from J; bases not matched to a gene: 7. CDR3 sequence: CASSTGLAGVNSYNEQFF. CDR3 nucleotide sequence: TGTGCCAGTAGTACAGGACTAGCGGGGGTAAATTCCTACAATGAGCAGTTCTTC.

CDR3 in amino acids: CASSPSRATNEKLFF. CDR3 DNA sequence: TGTGCCAGCTCACCTAGCAGGGCAACTAATGAAAAACTGTTTTTT. This chain uses TRBV18 with TRBJ1-4; the D gene is possibly TRBD1 (5 bases). Germline CDR1 KGHSH, CDR2 LQKENI. Trimming left V 3 bases short and J 0 bases short, with 8 bases between. CDR3 length: 15 amino acids. Full variable domain (rest looked up from reference TRBV18 and TRBJ1-4): NAGVMQNPRHLVRRRGQEARLRCSPMKGHSHVYWYRQLPEEGLKFMVYLQKENIIDESGMPKERFSAEFPKEGPSILRIQQVVRGDSAAYFCASSPSRATNEKLFFGSGTQLSVL.

The J gene is TRBJ1-2, the V gene TRBV29-1, with D possibly being TRBD1 (5 bases). The CDR3 is 13 residues long. Germline V gene sequence: CDR1 SQVTM, CDR2 ANQGSEA. Between the trimmed V and J ends, which lost 3 bases and 6 bases, there was a span of 14 bases. CDR3 protein: CSVDGTLKDGYTF. CDR3 coding DNA: TGCAGCGTTGATGGGACTCTGAAGGATGGCTACACCTTC.

The chain couples TRBV7-8 to TRBJ2-7; 8 bases are shared with TRBD2. There are 17 residues in the CDR3. Losses at the gene ends were 1 base for V and 6 bases for J; bases not matched to a gene: 14. Per germline, CDR1 SGHVS and CDR2 FQNEAQ. This chain's CDR3 is CASSLVSGRAVPGEQYF. In DNA, the CDR3 is TGTGCCAGCAGCTTAGTGAGCGGGAGAGCCGTTCCCGGCGAGCAGTACTTC.

The chain links TRBV25-1 to TRBJ1-1; tentatively, D is TRBD1 (6 bases). In germline, CDR1 is MGHDK, CDR2 SYGVNS. V lost 3 bases to trimming and J lost 6 bases, with 11 bases between them. The CDR3 spans 13 residues. CDR3 residues: CASSDIGQPEAFF. The CDR3 nucleotides are TGTGCCAGCAGTGATATCGGACAGCCTGAAGCTTTCTTT.

The chain recombines TRBV14 with TRBJ2-1, with unresolved D. CDR1 is SGHDN, CDR2 FVKESK, per germline. The CDR3 is made up of 12 amino acids. Trimming stripped 3 bases from V and 4 bases from J, with 4 bases between. CDR3: CASSQRYNEQFF. The CDR3 DNA reads as TGTGCCAGCAGCCAGAGATACAATGAGCAGTTCTTC.

The chain is built from TRBV7-8 and TRBJ2-7, with 8 bases lining up with TRBD2. The germline CDR1 and CDR2 sequences are SGHVS and FQNEAQ. V lost 2 bases, J lost 0 bases, and 3 bases stayed unmatched. The CDR3 loop spans 15 amino acids. The CDR3 nucleotides read TGTGCCAGCAGCTTAAGCGGGGGCGGCTCCTACGAGCAGTACTTC. Protein product: CASSLSGGGSYEQYF.

With respect to this clone: Other DNA sequences from this sample encode an identical CDR3 as well. The chain uses TRBV6-2 or TRBV6-3 and TRBJ1-2; D may be TRBD1 (5 bases). The length of the CDR3 is 16 residues. V gave up 2 bases and J gave up 3 bases, with 16 bases separating them. The germline CDR1 and CDR2 sequences are MNHEY and SVGEGT. CDR3 loop: CASSYPDQGEDYGYTF. CDR3 DNA: TGTGCCAGCAGTTACCCAGATCAGGGCGAGGACTATGGCTACACCTTC.

This chain connects TRBV2 to TRBJ1-5; 8 bases are a match to TRBD1. Germline CDR1 is SNHLY and CDR2 is FYNNEI. The CDR3 covers 15 residues. J lost 7 bases, V lost 4 bases, and 9 bases had no gene match. The DNA of the CDR3 is TGTGCCAGCAGTGCGGGACAGGTTATTGGACAGCCCCAGCATTTT. Encoded protein: CASSAGQVIGQPQHF.

This chain connects TRBV6-1 to TRBJ1-2; D is unclear. The CDR3 spans 15 residues. The germline gives CDR1 MNHNS, CDR2 SASEGT. V was clipped by 0 bases and J by 4 bases, with 12 bases between them. CDR3 in DNA: TGTGCCAGCAGTGAAGCGCGCGGGGTGGTCTATGGCTACACCTTC. Translating it yields CASSEARGVVYGYTF.

The chain combines TRBV30 with TRBJ2-5; 10 nucleotides line up with TRBD2. CDR1 GTSNPN and CDR2 SVGIG come from the germline V gene (reference sequence). V was clipped by 7 bases and J by 5 bases; unmatched bases: 10. The CDR3 is made up of 14 amino acids. The DNA of the CDR3 is TGTGCCTCTGATAGCGGGGGGCGAGGGGAGACCCAGTACTTC. The encoded protein is CASDSGGRGETQYF.